The 26 T cell receptor beta chains below were found in one sample sequenced in a study of graft-versus-host responses after intestinal transplantation. These TCRs are of unknown antigen specificity. TCRdb's table, derived via immunoSEQ multiplex PCR, lists solely in-frame clones and lacks some. The sample yields about 90,000 clones, 88% seen once. Sequencing was performed on unstimulated CD4+ T cells sorted from spleen or lymph node cells, taken before transplant. The receptors here all came from a human donor who was the organ donor for an intestinal transplant.

The chain links TRBV7-3 to TRBJ1-5, with a tentative D call TRBD1 (5 bases). The length of the CDR3 is 19 residues. V lost 5 bases to trimming and J lost 0 bases, with 23 bases between them. Germline loops: CDR1 SGHTA, CDR2 FQGTGA. The CDR3 region is CASSLGLRLAPYSNQPQHF. The CDR3 DNA is TGTGCCAGCAGCCTGGGACTTCGCTTAGCTCCCTATAGCAATCAGCCCCAGCATTTT.

V and J are TRBV18 and TRBJ2-7, with a weak D call TRBD1 (5 bases). The CDR3 is 15 residues long. The germline V gene encodes CDR1 KGHSH and CDR2 LQKENI. The ends were cut back, 8 bases at V and 3 bases at J, with 20 bases in the middle. The CDR3 DNA reads as TGTGCCAGCACAAAGGGGCTAACAGAAAACTACGAGCAGTACTTC. As protein: CASTKGLTENYEQYF.

This sequence joins TRBV18 and TRBJ1-1; D possibly corresponds to TRBD1 (6 bases). Trimming pared 5 bases from V and 1 base from J, leaving 14 bases between. Germline V gene data show CDR1 as KGHSH and CDR2 as LQKENI. The CDR3 sequence is 15 residues long. The CDR3 reads CASSGDMRGNTEAFF. The CDR3 DNA sequence: TGTGCCAGCTCAGGGGACATGAGAGGGAACACTGAAGCTTTCTTT.

The V and J genes are TRBV4-2 and TRBJ1-1; D ambiguous. The CDR3 is 14 residues long. Germline CDR1 reads LGHNA; CDR2 reads YNFKEQ. V lost 0 bases and J lost 4, with 9 bases in between. CDR3 DNA sequence: TGTGCCAGCAGCCAAGATCAGGCTATCACTGAAGCTTTCTTT. Translating it yields CASSQDQAITEAFF.

The chain has TRBV6-5 and TRBJ2-7; 7 positions match TRBD2. Germline loops: CDR1 MNHEY, CDR2 SVGAGI. The CDR3 is 15 residues long. V lost 0 bases to trimming and J lost 4 bases; unmatched junction nucleotides: 6. CDR3 protein: CASSYSSTSVYEQYF. As DNA, the CDR3 is TGTGCCAGCAGTTACTCGAGCACTAGCGTTTACGAGCAGTACTTC.

The chain recombines TRBV7-2 with TRBJ1-1, with D maybe TRBD1 (5 bases). With 5 bases removed from V and 3 bases from J, the gap between germline ends came to 13 bases. This CDR3 region has 14 residues. From germline, CDR1 is SGHTA and CDR2 FQGNSA. The CDR3 protein is CASSLLGGYTEAFF. The CDR3 DNA reads as TGTGCCAGCAGCCTCCTCGGGGGTTACACTGAAGCTTTCTTT.

This clone was recorded once. The CDR3 sequence: CASSNWERSSYNEQFF. The CDR3 DNA is TGTGCCAGCAGTAATTGGGAGAGGAGCTCCTACAATGAGCAGTTCTTC. The chain couples TRBV27 to TRBJ2-1; possibly TRBD2 for D (5 bases). The CDR3 covers 16 residues. Germline-derived CDR1 and CDR2 are MNHEY and SMNVEV (reference sequence). The V and J ends lost 5 bases and 0 bases respectively, with 14 bases between them.

The chain combines TRBV5-1 with TRBJ1-2; TRBD1 is a possible D gene (6 bases). This CDR3 is built from 14 residues. V was trimmed by 0 bases and J by 7 bases, leaving 13 bases between them. Germline V gene lookup returns CDR1 SGHRS and CDR2 YFSETQ. CDR3 sequence (DNA): TGCGCCAGCAGCTTGGTCTGGACAGAAGGTGGCTACACCTTC. Translated: CASSLVWTEGGYTF.

The V call is TRBV7-2, the J call TRBJ1-5, with D possibly matching TRBD1 (6 bases). Germline CDR1 SGHTA, CDR2 FQGNSA. The CDR3 totals 13 residues. The germline V and J ends were trimmed by 5 bases and 6 bases, with 11 bases remaining between them. CDR3 sequence reads: CASSHDRIQPQHF. CDR3 in DNA: TGTGCCAGCAGCCACGACAGGATTCAGCCCCAGCATTTT.

The rearrangement links TRBV9 to TRBJ2-6; TRBD1 aligns across 7 bases. The CDR3 runs to 15 residues. The germline V gene has CDR1 SGDLS and CDR2 YYNGEE. Germline trimming cut 4 bases from V and 2 bases from J; bases unmatched to any gene: 3. The CDR3: CASSKQGTGANVLTF. The CDR3 DNA reads TGTGCCAGCAGCAAACAGGGGACTGGGGCCAACGTCCTGACTTTC.

The chain employs TRBV7-2 and TRBJ2-3; 10 nucleotides agree with TRBD1. This CDR3 spans 15 amino acids. Germline assignment: CDR1 SGHTA and CDR2 FQGNSA. Germline trimming cut 3 bases from V and 5 bases from J; bases unmatched to any gene: 5. The CDR3 spells CASSFRQGARDTQYF. The CDR3 coding sequence is TGTGCCAGCAGCTTCCGACAGGGGGCGCGAGATACGCAGTATTTT.

The V and J genes are TRBV28 and TRBJ2-1; D is possibly TRBD2 (5 bases). CDR3 size: 15 residues. Germline V CDR1 and CDR2: MDHEN, SYDVKM. Trimming removed 7 bases at V and 0 bases at J, with 13 bases between. CDR3 region: CASTLASLSYNEQFF. The DNA of the CDR3 is TGTGCCAGCACCCTAGCCTCCCTCTCCTACAATGAGCAGTTCTTC.

The V gene is TRBV29-1, the J gene TRBJ2-5; D is undetermined. The germline gives CDR1 SQVTM, CDR2 ANQGSEA. CDR3 length equals 12 residues. Deletions cut 4 bases from V and 4 bases from J, with 10 bases between. The DNA of the CDR3 is TGCAGCGTTGTAGTGCGCGGAGAGACCCAGTACTTC. Translating it yields CSVVVRGETQYF.

V usage is TRBV28 and J usage is TRBJ1-2; D call uncertain. Trimming pared 11 bases from V and 2 bases from J, leaving 9 bases between. The CDR3 totals 11 residues. Germline loops: CDR1 MDHEN, CDR2 SYDVKM. CDR3: CAREENYGYTF. The CDR3 coding sequence is TGTGCCCGTGAGGAGAACTATGGCTACACCTTC.

The rearrangement links TRBV5-1 to TRBJ2-1; TRBD2 matches 7 bases. The germline gives CDR1 SGHRS, CDR2 YFSETQ. V was pared by 4 bases and J by 5 bases, with 15 bases of the junction left unmatched. CDR3 length: 17 residues. Here the CDR3 DNA reads TGCGCCAGCAGCCTGTGGACTAGGAGACGAGGGCACAATGAGCAGTTCTTC. Its protein product is CASSLWTRRRGHNEQFF. The variable domain in full, completed from reference TRBV5-1 and TRBJ2-1, reads KAGVTQTPRYLIKTRGQQVTLSCSPISGHRSVSWYQQTPGQGLQFLFEYFSETQRNKGNFPGRFSGRQFSNSRSEMNVSTLELGDSALYLCASSLWTRRRGHNEQFFGPGTRLTVL.

This chain links TRBV2 with TRBJ2-5; D gene ambiguous. Germline values: CDR1 SNHLY, CDR2 FYNNEI. This CDR3 comprises 13 residues. With 5 bases removed from V and 5 bases from J, the gap between germline ends came to 12 bases. The CDR3 protein is CASSPLVSETQYF. The CDR3 DNA reads as TGTGCCAGCAGTCCGCTAGTTTCGGAGACCCAGTACTTC.

The rearrangement joins TRBV4-1 to TRBJ2-3; TRBD2 matches 9 bases. V dropped 3 bases and J dropped 5; count of bases not matched to a gene: 9. The CDR3 sequence is 16 residues long. Germline CDR1 MGHRA, CDR2 YSYEKL. The CDR3 DNA reads as TGCGCCAGCAGCCATCTCGCTAGCGGGGACCTAGATACGCAGTATTTT. Residues: CASSHLASGDLDTQYF.

V usage is TRBV5-5 and J usage is TRBJ1-6; no definite D call. Trimming cost V 0 bases and J 0 bases, with 10 bases left between them. Germline V CDR1 and CDR2: SGHKS, YYEKEE (reference sequence). This CDR3 has 17 residues. The CDR3 is CASSLEVYGSYNSPLHF. The CDR3 region has the DNA TGTGCCAGCAGCTTGGAAGTTTACGGCTCCTATAATTCACCCCTCCACTTT.

The chain recombines TRBV2 with TRBJ2-7; 8 bases align to TRBD2. The CDR3 spans 14 residues. CDR1 SNHLY and CDR2 FYNNEI come from the germline V gene. Trimming cost V 7 bases and J 2 bases; bases outside gene matches: 7. CDR3 DNA sequence: TGTGCCAGCAACCGGGGGGGCTCCCCCTACGAGCAGTACTTC. Residues: CASNRGGSPYEQYF.

The V call is TRBV5-4, the J call TRBJ2-1, with 8 bases aligning to TRBD2. The CDR3 sequence is 15 residues long. Trimming cost V 0 bases and J 2 bases; bases outside gene matches: 1. The germline CDR1 and CDR2 sequences are SGHNT and YYREEE (reference sequence). The CDR3 reads CASSLAGGAYNEQFF. CDR3 sequence (DNA): TGTGCCAGCAGCTTGGCGGGAGGGGCCTACAATGAGCAGTTCTTC.

This chain connects TRBV23-1 to TRBJ2-3, with 13 bases identical to TRBD2. TRBV23-1 qualifies as an ORF whose function is uncertain. This CDR3 contains 17 residues. The V segment lost 2 bases and the J segment 4 bases; nucleotides outside the gene matches: 6. The CDR3 nucleotides are TGCGCCAGCAGTCAAATGGGGGGACTAGCGGGGTCAGATACGCAGTATTTT. Protein product: CASSQMGGLAGSDTQYF.

In its sample, this clone was seen once. The chain links TRBV14 to TRBJ1-2; D might be TRBD1 (5 bases). The CDR3 totals 21 residues. Trimming left V 4 bases short and J 7 bases short, with 37 bases between. CDR1 and CDR2 (germline): SGHDN, FVKESK. Here the CDR3 DNA reads TGTGCCAGCAGCCCGATCGTGGAAAAGGGCGGACTAGCGGGACGCCGGGGTGGCTACACCTTC. Translated, it gives CASSPIVEKGGLAGRRGGYTF.

Written as DNA, the CDR3 is TGCAGCGTGGACATTGGGACCTACGAGCAGTACTTC. It specifies CSVDIGTYEQYF. The gene calls are TRBV29-1 and TRBJ2-7; possible D gene TRBD1, 5 bases. Germline V gene data show CDR1 as SQVTM and CDR2 as ANQGSEA. Trimming pared 6 bases from V and 2 bases from J, leaving 11 bases between. CDR3 length: 12 amino acids.

The V call is TRBV7-9, the J call TRBJ2-2; a possible D gene is TRBD1 (5 bases). Looked up from germline, CDR1 is SEHNR and CDR2 is FQNEAQ (reference sequence). V dropped 2 bases and J dropped 7 bases, with 14 bases sitting between them. CDR3 length: 15 amino acids. CDR3 bases: TGTGCCAGCAGCTTATTGGTCTCAGGGAACGGGGAGCTGTTTTTT. It codes for CASSLLVSGNGELFF.

The chain has TRBV7-8 and TRBJ1-5; possible D gene TRBD1, 6 bases. CDR3 size: 17 residues. Germline CDR1 is SGHVS and CDR2 is FQNEAQ. Trimming took 4 bases from V and 4 from J, leaving 20 bases between them. The CDR3, as DNA: TGTGCCAGCAGCTCTGACAGGTCCCCGAGGGGGAATCAGCCCCAGCATTTT. This sequence encodes CASSSDRSPRGNQPQHF.

J is TRBJ1-1 and V is TRBV6-5, with D possibly being TRBD1 (6 bases). CDR3 length: 15 amino acids. Deletions cut 6 bases from V and 1 base from J, with 15 bases between. Germline loops: CDR1 MNHEY, CDR2 SVGAGI. The CDR3 nucleotides read TGTGCCAGCAGGCGGACAGCCCCTTCGAACACTGAAGCTTTCTTT. Its translation is CASRRTAPSNTEAFF.